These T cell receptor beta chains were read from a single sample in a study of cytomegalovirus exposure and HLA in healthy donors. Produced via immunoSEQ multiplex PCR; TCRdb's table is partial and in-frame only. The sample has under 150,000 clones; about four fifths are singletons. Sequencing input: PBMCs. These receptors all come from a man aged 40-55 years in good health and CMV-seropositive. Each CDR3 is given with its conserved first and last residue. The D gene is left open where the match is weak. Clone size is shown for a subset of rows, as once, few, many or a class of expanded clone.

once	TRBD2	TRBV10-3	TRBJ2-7	CAIGGGISYEQYF	TGTGCCATCGGGGGGGGAATCTCCTACGAGCAGTACTTC
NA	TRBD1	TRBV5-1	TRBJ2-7	CASSSGQGKNPTQYF	TGCGCCAGCAGCTCTGGACAGGGAAAAAATCCTACCCAGTACTTC
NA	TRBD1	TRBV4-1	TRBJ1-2	CASSQDWGQGPLRGYTF	TGCGCCAGCAGCCAAGATTGGGGACAGGGTCCTTTGCGGGGCTACACCTTC
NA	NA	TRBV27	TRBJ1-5	CASSDGEPNSNQPQHF	TGTGCCAGCTCCGATGGGGAGCCCAATAGCAATCAGCCCCAGCATTTT
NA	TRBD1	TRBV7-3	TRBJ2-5	CASSPLTGTGKETQYF	TGTGCCAGCAGCCCGCTCACCGGGACAGGGAAAGAGACCCAGTACTTC
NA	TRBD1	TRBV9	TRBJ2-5	CASSVRSGQGGETQYF	TGTGCCAGCAGCGTCCGTTCGGGACAGGGGGGAGAGACCCAGTACTTC
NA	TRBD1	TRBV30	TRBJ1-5	CAWTQGAGSNQPQHF	TGTGCCTGGACCCAGGGGGCGGGTAGCAATCAGCCCCAGCATTTT
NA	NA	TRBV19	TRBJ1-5	CASLGEVQPQHF	TGTGCCAGTCTGGGGGAGGTTCAGCCCCAGCATTTT
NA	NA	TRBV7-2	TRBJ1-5	CASSLVGGINQPQHF	TGTGCCAGCAGCTTAGTGGGGGGTATCAATCAGCCCCAGCATTTT
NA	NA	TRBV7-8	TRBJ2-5	CASSTLTNRDLETQYF	TGTGCCAGCAGCACCTTGACCAATCGGGACTTGGAGACCCAGTACTTC
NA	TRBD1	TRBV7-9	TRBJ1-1	CASSSPGTVEAFF	TGTGCCAGCAGCTCTCCCGGGACAGTCGAAGCTTTCTTT
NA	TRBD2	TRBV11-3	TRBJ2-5	CASSLGLAETQYF	TGTGCCAGCAGCTTAGGACTAGCAGAGACCCAGTACTTC
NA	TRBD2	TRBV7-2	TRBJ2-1	CASSPPRGAGGPYNEQFF	TGTGCCAGCAGCCCCCCCCGGGGTGCGGGGGGGCCCTACAATGAGCAGTTCTTC
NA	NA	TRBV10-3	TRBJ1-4	CAISGGSATNEKLFF	TGTGCCATCAGTGGAGGGAGCGCAACTAATGAAAAACTGTTTTTT
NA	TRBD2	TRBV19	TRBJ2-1	CASLSGRAGNEQFF	TGTGCCAGTCTTAGCGGGAGGGCTGGAAATGAGCAGTTCTTC
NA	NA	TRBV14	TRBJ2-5	CASSQGIRAAARRETQYF	TGTGCCAGCAGCCAAGGAATCCGAGCAGCAGCGAGGCGAGAGACCCAGTACTTC
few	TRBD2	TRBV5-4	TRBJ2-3	CASSSGTSGRADTQYF	TGTGCCAGCAGCTCCGGGACTAGCGGGAGGGCGGATACGCAGTATTTT
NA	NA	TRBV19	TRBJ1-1	CASSMAVADTEAFF	TGTGCCAGTAGTATGGCCGTAGCGGACACTGAAGCTTTCTTT
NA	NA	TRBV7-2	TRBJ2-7	CASSLEGKVYEQYF	TGTGCCAGCAGCTTAGAGGGGAAGGTCTACGAGCAGTACTTC
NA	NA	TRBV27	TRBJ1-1	CASSLGGNTEAFF	TGTGCCAGCAGTTTAGGAGGAAACACTGAAGCTTTCTTT
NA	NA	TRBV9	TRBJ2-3	CASSVGTGWNTQYF	TGTGCCAGCAGCGTAGGCACGGGATGGAATACGCAGTATTTT
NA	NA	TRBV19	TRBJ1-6	CASSIRQDVRQSPLHF	TGTGCCAGTAGTATTCGACAGGATGTCCGCCAATCACCCCTCCACTTT